Below are 19 T cell receptor beta chains sequenced from a single sample in a study of blood T cells in healthy people across ages. For the second PCR, which ran for 7 to 11 cycles, a sample-barcoded 5' primer and a J-beta primer mix were used. TCRdb analysed the 5' RACE reads with MiXCR anew, one entry per CDR3 protein. The table shows approximately 810,000 distinct CDR3 sequences, with 35% to 40% occurring only once. Sequenced input: blood. These receptors all come from a young man in good health.

Many counts were recorded for this clonotype. The chain joins TRBV6-5 to TRBJ2-1; TRBD1 matches at 8 bases. The CDR3 is 15 residues long. The V gene end was trimmed by 5 bases and the J gene end by 7 bases; junction bases not matched to a gene: 10. Germline V gene data show CDR1 as MNHEY and CDR2 as SVGAGI. The CDR3 region has the DNA TGTGCCAGCAGTCCGGACAGGGTAATAGATAATGAGCAGTTCTTC. Its translation is CASSPDRVIDNEQFF.

The sample holds a few counts of this clonotype. The chain joins TRBV7-3 to TRBJ2-7; D could derive from TRBD1 or TRBD2 (6 bases each). The CDR3 has 15 residues. The V gene lost 2 bases and the J gene lost 7 bases, with 18 bases spanning the gap. Germline V CDR1 and CDR2: SGHTA, FQGTGA. In nucleotides, the CDR3 is TGTGCCAGCAGCTTACTGGGGGGCCGGTTGGATGAGCAGTACTTC. It specifies CASSLLGGRLDEQYF.

This clonotype showed up just a few times. V usage is TRBV12-3 or TRBV12-4 and J usage is TRBJ2-1; 9 bases are a match to TRBD1. The J call may be mistaken, given a closer DNA end match to TRBJ2-7. This CDR3 has 14 residues. CDR3 protein: CASSRTGDYNEQYF. CDR3 DNA sequence: TGTGCCAGCAGTCGGACAGGGGACTACAATGAGCAGTACTTC.

This clonotype was recorded once. The rearrangement links TRBV7-2 to TRBJ2-7, with D uncertain. This CDR3 spans 14 amino acids. Germline CDR1 is SGHTA and CDR2 is FQGNSA. Trimming cost V 2 bases and J 4 bases, with 12 bases left between them. The CDR3 nucleotides read TGTGCCAGCAGCTTACAAGGACCTTTGTACGAGCAGTACTTC. Its translation is CASSLQGPLYEQYF.

This chain links TRBV6-2 or TRBV6-3 with TRBJ2-5; 8 nucleotides align to TRBD1. The V gene's germline CDR1 is MNHEY and CDR2 SVGEGT. The CDR3 is 14 residues long. CDR3 residues: CATDLNRGMETQYF. CDR3 sequence (DNA): TGTGCTACCGACCTGAACAGGGGGATGGAGACCCAGTACTTC.

This clonotype was counted at least ten times. V usage is TRBV20-1 and J usage is TRBJ1-2, with TRBD1 matching 10 bases. Per the germline V gene, CDR1 is DFQATT and CDR2 is SNEGSKA (reference sequence). The CDR3 consists of 14 residues. V lost 3 bases and J lost 6; bases outside the gene matches: 7. Here the CDR3 DNA reads TGCAGTGCTAGCCGACAGACAGGGGGCGATGGCTACACCTTC. It encodes CSASRQTGGDGYTF.

This clonotype was detected a few times. The rearrangement links TRBV30 to TRBJ2-4; D might be TRBD1 (6 bases). Between the trimmed V and J ends, which lost 0 bases and 0 bases, there was a span of 12 bases. This CDR3 spans 16 amino acids. Germline lookup yields CDR1 GTSNPN and CDR2 SVGIG (reference sequence). The DNA for the CDR3 is TGTGCCTGGAGTGTAGGGCAGGGGCTAGCCAAAAACATTCAGTACTTC. Amino acids: CAWSVGQGLAKNIQYF.

Comments on this clonotype: One end of the junction varies from germline; a read error may be responsible. The rearrangement uses TRBV7-2 and TRBJ2-7, with no clear D. This CDR3 has 15 amino acids. Germline V lookup: CDR1 SGHTA, CDR2 FQGNSA. The CDR3 bases are TGTGTCAGCAGCTTAGATGCGACATCCATTTACGAGCAGTACTTC. Encoded protein: CVSSLDATSIYEQYF.

This clonotype was picked up a small number of times. This chain connects TRBV4-2 to TRBJ2-5; D tentatively fits TRBD1 or TRBD2 (5 bases each). The germline V gene has CDR1 LGHNA and CDR2 YNFKEQ. Trimming left V 0 bases short and J 5 bases short, with 22 bases between. This CDR3 has 18 amino acids. The CDR3 sequence is CASSQEGTQISVWETQYF. In DNA, the CDR3 is TGTGCCAGCAGCCAAGAAGGGACCCAAATATCGGTCTGGGAGACCCAGTACTTC.

This clonotype has ten or more counts. The chain is built from TRBV28 and TRBJ2-7, with D perhaps matching TRBD2 (5 bases). V gave up 4 bases and J gave up 0 bases, with 13 bases separating them. From germline, CDR1 is MDHEN and CDR2 SYDVKM. CDR3 length: 15 residues. CDR3: CASSSLRRSSYEQYF. The CDR3, as DNA: TGTGCCAGCAGTTCGCTCAGGAGGAGCTCCTACGAGCAGTACTTC.

This chain connects TRBV12-3 or TRBV12-4 to TRBJ2-1; TRBD2 aligns across 10 bases. This CDR3 is 13 amino acids long. V lost 11 bases to trimming and J lost 9 bases; unmatched junction nucleotides: 10. The CDR3 loop is CAGGTSDYGEQFF. The DNA for the CDR3 is TGTGCCGGCGGGACTAGCGATTACGGTGAGCAGTTCTTC.

On this clonotype itself: This may be a read error, as it is one base from a much larger clone. The rearrangement joins TRBV7-2 to TRBJ2-3; 8 bases align to TRBD2. After removal of 2 bases from V and 5 bases from J, the junction contained 15 bases not matched to a gene. From germline, CDR1 is SGHTA and CDR2 FQGNSA. This CDR3 is built from 18 residues. CDR3 sequence (DNA): TGTGCCAGCAGCTTATCGGGGGGGCTCCAATCGGACGGAGATACGCAGTATTTT. It translates to CASSLSGGLQSDGDTQYF.

CDR3 sequence (DNA): TGTGCCAGCAGCCAAGGCTCCCGGGACAGGGAGTCCTACGAGCAGTACTTC. Its protein is CASSQGSRDRESYEQYF. The genes are TRBV14 and TRBJ2-7; 9 nucleotides line up with TRBD1. Germline assignment: CDR1 SGHDN and CDR2 FVKESK. This CDR3 has 17 amino acids. V dropped 1 base and J dropped 1; count of bases not matched to a gene: 8. Combining the CDR3 with reference TRBV14 and TRBJ2-7 gives the whole variable domain EAGVTQFPSHSVIEKGQTVTLRCDPISGHDNLYWYRRVMGKEIKFLLHFVKESKQDESGMPNNRFLAERTGGTYSTLKVQPAELEDSGVYFCASSQGSRDRESYEQYFGPGTRLTVT.

The chain is built from TRBV27 and TRBJ2-3; D call uncertain. The V gene's germline CDR1 is MNHEY and CDR2 SMNVEV (reference sequence). The CDR3 is 15 amino acids. V was pared by 4 bases and J by 3 bases, with 14 bases between. CDR3 loop: CASSWAVSSTDTQYF. Written as DNA, the CDR3 is TGTGCCAGCAGTTGGGCAGTATCTTCAACAGATACGCAGTATTTT.

The rearrangement uses TRBV7-2 and TRBJ2-4; 7 bases are shared with TRBD2. The end of the DNA is better explained by TRBJ2-5, so the J call may be wrong. The CDR3 is 14 residues long. CDR1 is SGHTA and CDR2 is FQGNSA in the germline V gene. CDR3 nucleotides: TGTGCCAGCAGTTTTTACGCGGGGGACGAGACCCAGTACTTC. Protein sequence: CASSFYAGDETQYF.

The chain has TRBV7-9 and TRBJ2-1; the D is unclear. Deletions cut 2 bases from V and 4 bases from J, with 12 bases between. There are 15 residues in the CDR3. Germline V gene data show CDR1 as SEHNR and CDR2 as FQNEAQ (reference sequence). The CDR3 here is CASSLSEATYNEQFF. Written as DNA, the CDR3 is TGTGCCAGCAGCTTAAGTGAGGCAACATACAATGAGCAGTTCTTC.

The chain employs TRBV27 and TRBJ2-7; D may be TRBD1 or TRBD2 (5 bases each). The germline CDR1 and CDR2 sequences are MNHEY and SMNVEV (reference sequence). The CDR3 spans 15 residues. V was clipped by 5 bases and J by 2 bases, with 16 bases between them. The CDR3, as DNA: TGTGCCAGCAGTATAGCCGGGACGGTAGCCTACGAGCAGTACTTC. The encoded protein is CASSIAGTVAYEQYF.

This clonotype appeared many times. The rearrangement joins TRBV5-1 to TRBJ1-1, with a weak D call TRBD1 (5 bases). Trimming took off 2 bases at V and 3 bases at J, with 8 bases between the two ends. CDR1 and CDR2 (germline): SGHRS, YFSETQ. The CDR3 sequence is 13 residues long. DNA of the CDR3: TGCGCCAGCAGCTTTGGGGGGGACACTGAAGCTTTCTTT. Amino acid sequence: CASSFGGDTEAFF.

This clonotype was seen many times. The chain carries TRBV5-1 and TRBJ2-4; no clear D. V lost 3 bases and J 9 bases, leaving 19 bases between the germline ends. The CDR3 totals 15 residues. Germline values: CDR1 SGHRS, CDR2 YFSETQ. CDR3 in DNA: TGCGCCAGCAGCTCCCCCCAGTCCCTCAGAGGCATTCAGTACTTC. Amino acids: CASSSPQSLRGIQYF.